A single T cell receptor (beta chain) is shown here with its context. Its antigen remains unknown. This entry comes from a study of OX40 agonist ivuxolimab in advanced cancers. Overall study results and limits: CD8+ T cells averaged more expanded clones than CD4+.

This CDR3 region has 15 residues. Trimming took off 4 bases at V and 3 bases at J, with 13 bases between the two ends. The germline V gene has CDR1 MNHEY and CDR2 SVGAGI. Some clones are missing from TCRdb's copy, which holds only in-frame ones; the method was immunoSEQ multiplex PCR. The sample shows around 29,000 clones, about 87% of them seen only once. This clonotype originated in an adult with an advanced solid tumor such as melanoma, head and neck, liver or kidney cancer. The sample consisted of CD4+ or CD8+ T cells sorted from blood, taken in a trial of the OX40 agonist ivuxolimab. The rearrangement uses TRBV6-5 and TRBJ2-1, with D possibly TRBD2 on 6 matching bases. CDR3 sequence reads: CASSSYSGIYNEQFF. In DNA form, the CDR3 reads TGTGCCAGCAGTTCTTATAGCGGAATCTACAATGAGCAGTTCTTC.